A selection of T cell receptor beta chains follows, all from one sample in a study of blood T cell repertoires in COVID-19. Produced via immunoSEQ multiplex PCR; TCRdb's table is partial and in-frame only. This sample has 60,000 to 85,000 clones, with roughly nine tenths found just once. The sample was peripheral blood. The receptors shown here come from a man in his fifties or sixties with active COVID-19. Both conserved end residues are part of each CDR3. Each record gives: V gene, J gene, D gene, CDR3 length, clone size, CDR3 DNA, CDR3 protein. A D gene is named only where the DNA matches it firmly. Clone size is given for some rows only: seen once, a few or many times, or a class if the clone is expanded.

TRBV19	TRBJ1-1	NA	16	NA	TGTGCCAGTACCCGCCCCCGGACTACCAGAAACACTGAAGCTTTCTTT	CASTRPRTTRNTEAFF
TRBV10-3	TRBJ2-5	TRBD2	17	NA	TGTGCCATCAGTGAGTCCCTAGCGGGAGTGGCTCAAGAGACCCAGTACTTC	CAISESLAGVAQETQYF
TRBV25-1	TRBJ1-6	NA	13	NA	TGTGCCAGCAGTGAACATTTGAATTCACCCCTCCACTTT	CASSEHLNSPLHF
TRBV7-9	TRBJ1-1	NA	13	once	TGTGCCAGCACCCCCGGACAGTCCACTGAAGCTTTCTTT	CASTPGQSTEAFF
TRBV5-1	TRBJ1-1	NA	14	NA	TGCGCCAGCAGCTTGTTAGTCGGGGGGACTGAAGCTTTCTTT	CASSLLVGGTEAFF
TRBV5-6	TRBJ1-4	NA	12	NA	TGTGCCAGCAGTTTTCGCAGAGAAAAACTGTTTTTT	CASSFRREKLFF
TRBV15	TRBJ1-5	TRBD1	20	NA	TGTGCCACCAGCCCAGTGGGGCGGGACAGGGCGGGGAGGGGCAATCAGCCCCAGCATTTT	CATSPVGRDRAGRGNQPQHF
TRBV19	TRBJ1-5	NA	16	NA	TGTGCCAGTAGTAGTGTGGAAGAAGACTTCGATCAGCCCCAGCATTTT	CASSSVEEDFDQPQHF
TRBV6-1	TRBJ2-7	NA	14	NA	TGTGCCAGCAGTGAATGGGACACGGCCTACGAGCAGTACTTC	CASSEWDTAYEQYF
TRBV19	TRBJ1-5	NA	15	NA	TGTGCCAGTAGTATAATCTGGCAGGGCTATCAGCCCCAGCATTTT	CASSIIWQGYQPQHF
TRBV20-1	TRBJ2-2	NA	14	NA	TGCAGTGCTAGTGACACGGCTAGAACCGGGGAGCTGTTTTTT	CSASDTARTGELFF
TRBV27	TRBJ2-1	TRBD2	17	NA	TGTGCCAGCAGTTTATATCGGGGGGCGGGAGGGACCAATGAGCAGTTCTTC	CASSLYRGAGGTNEQFF
TRBV7-3	TRBJ2-1	NA	13	NA	TGTGCCAGCAGCGGGAGAGTAAACTATGAGCAGTTCTTC	CASSGRVNYEQFF
TRBV20-1	TRBJ1-3	NA	12	NA	TGCAGTGCTAGTACAGGGGGAAACACCATATATTTT	CSASTGGNTIYF
TRBV20-1	TRBJ2-7	TRBD1	14	NA	TGCAGTGCTAGTCAGGACAGGGGGTCCTACGAGCAGTACTTC	CSASQDRGSYEQYF
TRBV2	TRBJ2-3	NA	13	NA	TGTGCCAGCAGTGAACCATTCACAGATACGCAGTATTTT	CASSEPFTDTQYF
TRBV6-5	TRBJ2-7	NA	13	few	TGTGCCAGCAGGCGAGACATATCCTACGAGCAGTACTTC	CASRRDISYEQYF
TRBV7-2	TRBJ2-2	NA	16	once	TGTGCCAGCAGCTTGGGGGCCCGGGGAAACACCGGGGAGCTGTTTTTT	CASSLGARGNTGELFF
TRBV7-6	TRBJ2-1	NA	15	NA	TGTGCCAGCAGCTTATTTCCGGGAACCTACAATGAGCAGTTCTTC	CASSLFPGTYNEQFF
TRBV11-2	TRBJ2-3	TRBD1	16	NA	TGTGCCAGCAGTCGAGGACAGGGGGCTGGCACAGATACGCAGTATTTT	CASSRGQGAGTDTQYF
TRBV6-5	TRBJ1-5	NA	15	NA	TGTGCCAGCAGTTTGCAGGGATCGGGCAATCAGCCCCAGCATTTT	CASSLQGSGNQPQHF
TRBV19	TRBJ1-3	NA	14	NA	TGTGCCAGCGCAAGGGGGTCTTACGGAAACACCATATATTTT	CASARGSYGNTIYF
TRBV6-5	TRBJ1-5	NA	13	NA	TGTGCCAGCAGTTACAGCCACAATCAGCCCCAGCATTTT	CASSYSHNQPQHF
TRBV19	TRBJ2-7	TRBD1	13	NA	TGTGCTAATGGGGGGGACAGGGTCTACGAGCAGTACTTC	CANGGDRVYEQYF
TRBV28	TRBJ2-7	NA	15	NA	TGTGCCAGCAGTTTCTTGACAGCTCTTTGGGACGAGCAGTACTTC	CASSFLTALWDEQYF
TRBV9	TRBJ1-4	NA	14	NA	TGTGCCAGCAGCGTAGCTGGGGGAGGTGAAAAACTGTTTTTT	CASSVAGGGEKLFF
TRBV5-1	TRBJ2-5	TRBD1	16	NA	TGCGCCAGCAGCCTAGGGACAGGGGGCATCTTTGAGACCCAGTACTTC	CASSLGTGGIFETQYF
TRBV5-1	TRBJ2-5	NA	14	few	TGCGCCAGCAGCCTACCGGGGGTGGGGGAGACCCAGTACTTC	CASSLPGVGETQYF
TRBV28	TRBJ2-1	NA	15	NA	TGTGCCAGCAGTTTGGCGGACAGCTCCTACAATGAGCAGTTCTTC	CASSLADSSYNEQFF
TRBV27	TRBJ2-1	TRBD1	14	medium-sized	TGTGCCAGCAGTTTATCGACAGGGGAGAATGAGCAGTTCTTC	CASSLSTGENEQFF
TRBV15	TRBJ2-7	TRBD1	16	NA	TGTGCCACCAGCAGGTTAGGACAGGGACGATACTACGAGCAGTACTTC	CATSRLGQGRYYEQYF
TRBV5-1	TRBJ2-2	TRBD1	14	few	TGCGCCAGCAGCAGGGGGCGCGACACCGGGGAGCTGTTTTTT	CASSRGRDTGELFF
TRBV28	TRBJ2-1	TRBD2	22	NA	TGTGCCAGCAGTTTACAGGGAGCGGCGGGAGAACGACGTCCTATCTCCTACAATGAGCAGTTCTTC	CASSLQGAAGERRPISYNEQFF
TRBV11-3	TRBJ2-7	NA	14	NA	TGTGCCAGCAGCAGGGACTTTCAAGGTTACGAGCAGTACTTC	CASSRDFQGYEQYF
TRBV19	TRBJ2-7	TRBD1	15	NA	TGTGCCAGTAGTATAGCAGGGACAGCAACCTACGAGCAGTACTTC	CASSIAGTATYEQYF
TRBV7-9	TRBJ2-7	NA	11	NA	TGTGCCAGCAGCTCTGCCTACGAGCAGTACTTC	CASSSAYEQYF
TRBV7-2	TRBJ2-7	NA	14	NA	TGTGCCAGCAGCTTAGAGGGGGGGCAGGGCGAGCAGTACTTC	CASSLEGGQGEQYF
TRBV24-1	TRBJ2-3	NA	14	NA	TGTGCCACCAGTGATTTCCGGGGAACAGATACGCAGTATTTT	CATSDFRGTDTQYF
TRBV9	TRBJ2-5	NA	16	NA	TGTGCCAGCAGCGTACTAGCGGGGGCCCGACAGGGGGCCCAGTACTTC	CASSVLAGARQGAQYF